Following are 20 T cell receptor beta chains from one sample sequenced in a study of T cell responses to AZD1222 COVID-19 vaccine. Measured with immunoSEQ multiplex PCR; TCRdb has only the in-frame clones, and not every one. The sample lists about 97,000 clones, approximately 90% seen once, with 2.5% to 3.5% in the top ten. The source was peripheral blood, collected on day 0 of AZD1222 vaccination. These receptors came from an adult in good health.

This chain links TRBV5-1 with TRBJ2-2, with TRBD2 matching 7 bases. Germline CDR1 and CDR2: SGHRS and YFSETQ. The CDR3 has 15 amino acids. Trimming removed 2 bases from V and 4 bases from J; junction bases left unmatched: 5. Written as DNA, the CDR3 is TGCGCCAGCAGCTTCGAGTCGGGGGGCACCGGGGAGCTGTTTTTT. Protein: CASSFESGGTGELFF.

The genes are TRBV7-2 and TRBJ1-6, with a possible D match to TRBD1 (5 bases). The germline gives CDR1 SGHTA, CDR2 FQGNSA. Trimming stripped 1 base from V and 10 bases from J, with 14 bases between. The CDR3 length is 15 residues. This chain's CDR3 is CASSLEAGDRSPLHF. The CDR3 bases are TGTGCCAGCAGCTTAGAGGCGGGGGATCGGTCACCCCTCCACTTT.

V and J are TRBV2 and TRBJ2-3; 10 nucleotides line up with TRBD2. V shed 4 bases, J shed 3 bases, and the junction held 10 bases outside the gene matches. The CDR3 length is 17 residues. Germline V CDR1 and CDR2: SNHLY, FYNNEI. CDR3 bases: TGTGCCAGCAGTGTACCCTCTAGCGGGGGAAGAACAGATACGCAGTATTTT. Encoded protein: CASSVPSSGGRTDTQYF.

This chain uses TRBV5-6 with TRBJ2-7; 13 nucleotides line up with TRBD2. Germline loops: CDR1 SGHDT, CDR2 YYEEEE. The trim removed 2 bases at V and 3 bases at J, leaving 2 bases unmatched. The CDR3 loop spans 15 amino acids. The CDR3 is CASSLGLAGVYEQYF. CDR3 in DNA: TGTGCCAGCAGCTTAGGACTAGCGGGGGTCTACGAGCAGTACTTC.

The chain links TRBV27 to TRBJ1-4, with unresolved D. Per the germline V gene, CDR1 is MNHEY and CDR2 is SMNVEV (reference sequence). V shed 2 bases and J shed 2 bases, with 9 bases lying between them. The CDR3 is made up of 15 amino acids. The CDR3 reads CASSLTWSTNEKLFF. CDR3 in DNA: TGTGCCAGCAGTTTAACATGGTCCACTAATGAAAAACTGTTTTTT.

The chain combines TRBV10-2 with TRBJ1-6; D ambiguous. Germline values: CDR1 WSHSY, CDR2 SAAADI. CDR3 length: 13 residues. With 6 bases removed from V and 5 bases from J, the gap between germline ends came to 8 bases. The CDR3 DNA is TGCGCCAGCAGCTGGGAGGATAATTCACCCCTCCACTTT. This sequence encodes CASSWEDNSPLHF.

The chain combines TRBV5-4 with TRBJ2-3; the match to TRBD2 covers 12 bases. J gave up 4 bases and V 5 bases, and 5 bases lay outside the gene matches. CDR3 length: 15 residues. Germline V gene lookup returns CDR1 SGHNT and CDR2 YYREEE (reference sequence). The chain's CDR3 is CASRPPSGGADTQYF. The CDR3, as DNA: TGTGCCAGCAGACCCCCTAGCGGGGGGGCAGATACGCAGTATTTT.

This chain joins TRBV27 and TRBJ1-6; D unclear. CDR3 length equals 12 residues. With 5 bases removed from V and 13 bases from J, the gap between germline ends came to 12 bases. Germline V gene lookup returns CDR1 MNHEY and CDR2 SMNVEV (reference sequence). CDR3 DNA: TGTGCCAGCAGTGGCACGGGTGTTCCCCTCCACTTT. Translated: CASSGTGVPLHF.

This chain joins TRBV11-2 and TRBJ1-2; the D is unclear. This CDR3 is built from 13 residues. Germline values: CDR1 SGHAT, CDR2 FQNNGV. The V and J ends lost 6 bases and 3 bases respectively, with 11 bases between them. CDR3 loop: CASSKQTYYGYTF. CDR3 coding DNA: TGTGCCAGCAGTAAACAGACATACTATGGCTACACCTTC. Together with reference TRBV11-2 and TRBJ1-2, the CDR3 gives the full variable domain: EAGVAQSPRYKIIEKRQSVAFWCNPISGHATLYWYQQILGQGPKLLIQFQNNGVVDDSQLPKDRFSAERLKGVDSTLKIQPAKLEDSAVYLCASSKQTYYGYTFGSGTRLTVV.

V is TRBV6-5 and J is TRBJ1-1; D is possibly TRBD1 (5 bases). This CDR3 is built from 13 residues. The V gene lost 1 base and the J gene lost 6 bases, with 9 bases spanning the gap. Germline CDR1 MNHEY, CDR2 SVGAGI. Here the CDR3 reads CASSYYRGSEAFF. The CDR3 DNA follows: TGTGCCAGCAGTTACTATCGGGGGTCTGAAGCTTTCTTT.

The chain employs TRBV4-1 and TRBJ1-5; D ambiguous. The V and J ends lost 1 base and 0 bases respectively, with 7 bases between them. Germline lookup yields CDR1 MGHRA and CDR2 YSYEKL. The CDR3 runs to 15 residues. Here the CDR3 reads CASSQVAGSNQPQHF. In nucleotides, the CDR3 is TGCGCCAGCAGCCAAGTCGCGGGTAGCAATCAGCCCCAGCATTTT.

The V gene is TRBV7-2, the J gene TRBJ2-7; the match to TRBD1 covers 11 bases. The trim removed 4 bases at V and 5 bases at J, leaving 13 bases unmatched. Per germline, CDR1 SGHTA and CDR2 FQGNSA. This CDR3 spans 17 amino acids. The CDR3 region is CASSSDRGRGQVHEQYF. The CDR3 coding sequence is TGTGCCAGCAGCTCGGACAGGGGGCGAGGTCAAGTCCACGAGCAGTACTTC.

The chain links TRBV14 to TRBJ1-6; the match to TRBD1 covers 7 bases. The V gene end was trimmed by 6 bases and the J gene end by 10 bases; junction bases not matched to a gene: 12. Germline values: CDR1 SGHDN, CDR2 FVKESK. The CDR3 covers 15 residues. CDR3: CASSLRGLVKSPLHF. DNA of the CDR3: TGTGCCAGCAGTCTAAGGGGGCTGGTGAAATCACCCCTCCACTTT.

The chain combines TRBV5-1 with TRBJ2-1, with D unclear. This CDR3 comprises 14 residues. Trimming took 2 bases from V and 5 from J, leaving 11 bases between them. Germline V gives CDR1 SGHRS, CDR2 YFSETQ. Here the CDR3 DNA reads TGCGCCAGCAGCTTTCTGAGTTCAAACAATGAGCAGTTCTTC. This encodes CASSFLSSNNEQFF. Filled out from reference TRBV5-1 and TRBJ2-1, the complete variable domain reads KAGVTQTPRYLIKTRGQQVTLSCSPISGHRSVSWYQQTPGQGLQFLFEYFSETQRNKGNFPGRFSGRQFSNSRSEMNVSTLELGDSALYLCASSFLSSNNEQFFGPGTRLTVL.

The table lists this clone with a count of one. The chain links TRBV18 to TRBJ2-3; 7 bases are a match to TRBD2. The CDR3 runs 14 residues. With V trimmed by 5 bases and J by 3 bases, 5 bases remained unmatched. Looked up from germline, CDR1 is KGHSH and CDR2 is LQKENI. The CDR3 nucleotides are TGTGCCAGCTCATTAGCGGGCAAAACAGATACGCAGTATTTT. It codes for CASSLAGKTDTQYF. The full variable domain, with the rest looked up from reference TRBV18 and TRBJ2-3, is NAGVMQNPRHLVRRRGQEARLRCSPMKGHSHVYWYRQLPEEGLKFMVYLQKENIIDESGMPKERFSAEFPKEGPSILRIQQVVRGDSAAYFCASSLAGKTDTQYFGPGTRLTVL.

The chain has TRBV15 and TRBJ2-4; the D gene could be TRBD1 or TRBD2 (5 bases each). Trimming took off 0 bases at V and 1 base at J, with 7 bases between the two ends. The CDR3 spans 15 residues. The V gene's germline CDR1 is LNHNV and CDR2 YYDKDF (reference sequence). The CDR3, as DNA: TGTGCCACCAGCAGAGACCGGGACGCCAAAAACATTCAGTACTTC. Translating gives CATSRDRDAKNIQYF. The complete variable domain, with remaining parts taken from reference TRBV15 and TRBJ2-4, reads DAMVIQNPRYQVTQFGKPVTLSCSQTLNHNVMYWYQQKSSQAPKLLFHYYDKDFNNEADTPDNFQSRRPNTSFCFLDIRSPGLGDTAMYLCATSRDRDAKNIQYFGAGTRLSVL.

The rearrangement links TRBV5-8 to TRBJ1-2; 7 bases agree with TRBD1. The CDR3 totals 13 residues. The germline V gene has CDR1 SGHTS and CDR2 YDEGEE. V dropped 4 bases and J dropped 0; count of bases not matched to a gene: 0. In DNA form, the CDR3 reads TGTGCCAGCAGCACAGGGGCTAACTATGGCTACACCTTC. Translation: CASSTGANYGYTF.

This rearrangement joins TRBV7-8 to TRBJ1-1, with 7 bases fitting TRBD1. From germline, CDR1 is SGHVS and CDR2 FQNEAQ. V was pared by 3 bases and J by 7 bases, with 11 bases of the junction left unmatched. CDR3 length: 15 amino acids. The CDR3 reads CASSFSGTVSLEAFF. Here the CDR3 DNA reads TGTGCCAGCAGCTTTTCCGGGACAGTCTCTCTTGAAGCTTTCTTT.

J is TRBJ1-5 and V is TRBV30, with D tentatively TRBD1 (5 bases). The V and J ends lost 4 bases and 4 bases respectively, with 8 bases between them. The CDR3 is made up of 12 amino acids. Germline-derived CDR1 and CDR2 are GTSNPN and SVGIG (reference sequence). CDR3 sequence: CAWNGGNQPQHF. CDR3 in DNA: TGTGCCTGGAACGGGGGGAATCAGCCCCAGCATTTT.

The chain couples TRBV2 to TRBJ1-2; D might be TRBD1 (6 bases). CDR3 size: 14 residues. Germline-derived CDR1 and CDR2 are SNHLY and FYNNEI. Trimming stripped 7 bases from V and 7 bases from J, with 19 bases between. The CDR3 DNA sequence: TGTGCCAGCACCATCACAGGGCCCCTCGGTGGCTACACCTTC. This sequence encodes CASTITGPLGGYTF.